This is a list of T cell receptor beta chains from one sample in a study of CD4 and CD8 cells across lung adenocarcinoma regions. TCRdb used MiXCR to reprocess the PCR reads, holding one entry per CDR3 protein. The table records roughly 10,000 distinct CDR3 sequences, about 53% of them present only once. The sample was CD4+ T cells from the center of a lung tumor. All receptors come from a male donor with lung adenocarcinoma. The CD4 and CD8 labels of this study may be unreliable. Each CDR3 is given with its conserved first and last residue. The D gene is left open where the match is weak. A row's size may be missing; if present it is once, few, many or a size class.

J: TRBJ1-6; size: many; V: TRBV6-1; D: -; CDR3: CASSLAGRNSPLHF; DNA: TGTGCCAGCAGTCTCGCTGGAAGAAATTCACCCCTCCACTTT
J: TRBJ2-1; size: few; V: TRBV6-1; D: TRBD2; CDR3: CASKRLAGGNGEQFF; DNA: TGTGCCAGCAAAAGACTAGCGGGAGGAAACGGTGAGCAGTTCTTC
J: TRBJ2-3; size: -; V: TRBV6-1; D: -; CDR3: CAGSGGSGQETQYF; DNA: TGTGCGGGCAGTGGTGGTAGCGGCCAAGAGACCCAGTATTTC
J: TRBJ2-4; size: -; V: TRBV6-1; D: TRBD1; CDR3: CASSMPGGQGNIQYF; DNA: TGTGCCAGCAGTATGCCAGGAGGACAGGGGAACATTCAGTACTTC
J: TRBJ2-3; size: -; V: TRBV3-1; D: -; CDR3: CASSQLLYSPGDTQYF; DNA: TGTGCCAGCAGCCAGCTCTTGTACTCCCCGGGTGATACGCAGTATTTT
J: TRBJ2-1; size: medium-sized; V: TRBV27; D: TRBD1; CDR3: CASSFLSRDRFEDRDEQFF; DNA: TGTGCCAGCAGTTTCCTGTCCCGGGACAGGTTCGAGGATAGGGATGAGCAGTTCTTC
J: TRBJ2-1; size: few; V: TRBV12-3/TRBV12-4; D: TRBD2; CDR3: CASSFETSGFYNEQFF; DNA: TGTGCCAGCAGTTTTGAAACTAGCGGGTTCTACAATGAGCAGTTCTTC
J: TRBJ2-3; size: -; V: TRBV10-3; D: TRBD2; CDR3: CATGLGGGGPDTQYF; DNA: TGTGCCACGGGGCTGGGGGGCGGGGGGCCAGATACGCAGTATTTC
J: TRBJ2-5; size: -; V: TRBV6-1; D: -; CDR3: CARTGRGDQDTQYF; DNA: TGTGCCAGGACCGGGCGGGGCGACCAAGATACCCAGTACTTC
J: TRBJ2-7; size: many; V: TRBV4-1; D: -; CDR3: CASSRSSYEQYF; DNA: TGCGCCAGCAGCCGGAGCTCCTACGAGCAGTACTTC
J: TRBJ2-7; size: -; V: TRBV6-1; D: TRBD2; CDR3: CASRTGAGGTYEQYF; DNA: TGTGCCAGCAGGACCGGGGCGGGGGGGACCTACGAGCAGTACTTC
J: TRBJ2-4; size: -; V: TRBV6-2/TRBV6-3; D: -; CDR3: CASSYFGKNIQYF; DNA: TGTGCCAGCAGTTACTTCGGGAAAAACATTCAGTACTTC
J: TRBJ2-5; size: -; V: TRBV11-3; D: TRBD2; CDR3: CASSRGTSTEEDQYF; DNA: TGTGCCAGCAGCCGGGGGACTAGCACTGAGGAGGACCAGTACTTC
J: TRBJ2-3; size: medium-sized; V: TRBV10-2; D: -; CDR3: CASSDEGGDTQYF; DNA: TGCGCCAGCAGTGATGAGGGGGGGGATACGCAGTATTTT
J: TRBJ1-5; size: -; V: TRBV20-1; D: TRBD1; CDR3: CSARVGGGDGNQPQHF; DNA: TGCAGTGCTAGAGTAGGAGGGGGCGATGGCAATCAGCCCCAGCATTTT
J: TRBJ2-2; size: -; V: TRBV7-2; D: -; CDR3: CASETGNTGELFF; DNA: TGTGCCAGTGAGACAGGGAACACCGGGGAGCTGTTTTTT
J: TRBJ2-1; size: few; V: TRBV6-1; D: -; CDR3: CASSWGIRETQFF; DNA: TGTGCCAGCAGCTGGGGTATCCGAGAGACCCAGTTCTTC
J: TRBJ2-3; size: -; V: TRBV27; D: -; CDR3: CATLDQDTQYF; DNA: TGTGCCACCCTTGACCAAGATACGCAGTATTTC
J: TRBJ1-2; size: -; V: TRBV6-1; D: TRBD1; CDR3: CASSEGTGGMYGYTF; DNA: TGTGCCAGCAGTGAAGGGACAGGGGGAATGTATGGCTACACCTTC
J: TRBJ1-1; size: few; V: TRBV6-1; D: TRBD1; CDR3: CASKLASDRGYTEAFF; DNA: TGTGCCAGCAAACTAGCTTCGGACAGGGGGTACACTGAAGCTTTCTTT
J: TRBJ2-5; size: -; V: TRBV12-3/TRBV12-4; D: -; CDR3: CAGRGGRDQDTQYF; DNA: TGTGCGGGGCGCGGTGGCCGTGATCAAGATACCCAGTACTTC
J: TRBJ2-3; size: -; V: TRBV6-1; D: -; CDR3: CASSGRDFLADTQYF; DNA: TGTGCCAGCAGCGGCCGGGACTTCCTCGCAGATACGCAGTATTTT
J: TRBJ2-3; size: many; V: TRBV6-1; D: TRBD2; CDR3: CASTEAGARDTQYF; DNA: TGTGCCAGCACCGAAGCGGGGGCTAGAGATACGCAGTATTTT
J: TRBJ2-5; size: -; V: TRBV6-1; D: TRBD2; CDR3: CASILTSGGWETQYF; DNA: TGTGCCAGCATCTTGACTAGCGGTGGATGGGAGACCCAGTACTTC
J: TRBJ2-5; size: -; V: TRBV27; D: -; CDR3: CASSLRGAQYF; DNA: TGTGCCAGCAGTTTAAGGGGGGCCCAGTACTTC
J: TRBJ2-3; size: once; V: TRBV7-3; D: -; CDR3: CASSPNRMTDKQYF; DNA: TGTGCCAGCAGCCCTAATAGGATGACCGATAAGCAGTATTTT
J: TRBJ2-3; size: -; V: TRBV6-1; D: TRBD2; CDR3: CASGETSGGQDTQYF; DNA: TGTGCCAGCGGTGAGACGAGCGGGGGGCAAGATACGCAGTATTTT
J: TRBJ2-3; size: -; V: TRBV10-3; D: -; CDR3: CASSESGFSHKNTQYF; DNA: TGTGCCAGCAGTGAGTCGGGGTTTTCGCACAAAAATACGCAGTATTTT
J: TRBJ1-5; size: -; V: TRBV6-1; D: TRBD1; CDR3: CASRQGRFNQPQHF; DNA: TGTGCCAGCCGACAGGGGAGGTTCAATCAGCCCCAGCATTTT
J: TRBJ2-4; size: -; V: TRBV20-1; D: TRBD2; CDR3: CSARDSGAVTDTQYF; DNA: TGCAGTGCTAGAGACAGCGGGGCGGTGACAGATACGCAGTATTTC
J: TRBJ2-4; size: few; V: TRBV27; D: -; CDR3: CASKEQNRDMQYF; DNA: TGTGCCAGCAAGGAACAGAACCGGGATATGCAGTATTTC
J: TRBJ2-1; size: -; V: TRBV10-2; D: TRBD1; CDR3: CASSEGTGGRNEQFF; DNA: TGCGCCAGCAGTGAGGGGACAGGCGGACGCAATGAGCAGTTCTTC
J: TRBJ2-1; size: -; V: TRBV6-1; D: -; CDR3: CASSGAWGRTYNEQFF; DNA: TGTGCCAGCAGTGGTGCTTGGGGGAGGACCTACAATGAGCAGTTCTTC
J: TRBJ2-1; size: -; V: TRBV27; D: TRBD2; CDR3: CASRLEGGRYNEQFF; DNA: TGTGCCAGCAGATTAGAGGGAGGGCGTTACAATGAGCAGTTCTTC
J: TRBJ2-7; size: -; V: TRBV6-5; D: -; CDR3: CASSLTESSYEQYF; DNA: TGTGCCAGCAGTTTGACAGAGAGCTCCTACGAGCAGTACTTC
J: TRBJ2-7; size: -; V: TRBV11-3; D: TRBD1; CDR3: CASSLDYETGAYEQYF; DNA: TGTGCCAGCAGCTTAGATTATGAGACAGGGGCGTACGAGCAGTACTTC
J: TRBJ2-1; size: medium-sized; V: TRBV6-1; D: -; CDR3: CASSEPPFGGEQFF; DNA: TGTGCCAGCAGTGAACCTCCCTTTGGAGGTGAGCAGTTCTTC
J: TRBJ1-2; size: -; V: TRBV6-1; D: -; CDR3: CASSGQGSWGYTF; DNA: TGTGCCAGCAGTGGGCAGGGGAGCTGGGGCTACACCTTC
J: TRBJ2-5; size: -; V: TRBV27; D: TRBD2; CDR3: CASRRVGLAGGETQYF; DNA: TGTGCCAGCCGCCGGGTGGGACTAGCGGGCGGAGAGACCCAGTACTTC